The entry below describes one T cell receptor beta chain. The sample belongs to a study of blood T cell repertoires in COVID-19. Study background: Donors in the United States, Italy and Spain gave samples during acute or convalescent COVID-19. Sources were T cells, B-cell-depleted T cells, or PBMCs; the material itself was cDNA or gDNA.

Per the germline V gene, CDR1 is LNHDA and CDR2 is SQIVND (reference sequence). The germline V and J ends were trimmed by 5 bases and 4 bases, with 22 bases remaining between them. CDR3 length: 17 amino acids. In the original workflow: Counts of nucleated cells, estimated from reference gene primer amplification, were obtained. TCRdb's copy holds only in-frame clones and misses some; the assay was immunoSEQ multiplex PCR. V, J and clone size are those of that table, while D and trimming were read from the DNA. The repertoire holds around 280,000 clones, with around 84% as singletons. The sequenced material came from peripheral blood. The origin of this receptor is a man aged 65 to 85 with acute or convalescent COVID-19. The rearrangement uses TRBV19 and TRBJ2-3; a weak D match, TRBD1 (6 bases). The CDR3 is CASSPGQRKTPPDTQYF. The CDR3 DNA is TGTGCCAGTAGTCCCGGACAGCGTAAAACCCCCCCAGATACGCAGTATTTT. The full variable domain, with the rest looked up from reference TRBV19 and TRBJ2-3, is DGGITQSPKYLFRKEGQNVTLSCEQNLNHDAMYWYRQDPGQGLRLIYYSQIVNDFQKGDIAEGYSVSREKKESFPLTVTSAQKNPTAFYLCASSPGQRKTPPDTQYFGPGTRLTVL.